These 22 T cell receptor beta chains were all obtained from the same sample, sequenced in a study of cytomegalovirus exposure and HLA in healthy donors. In the PCR, 60 Vbeta and 13 Jbeta primers were used. Using immunoSEQ multiplex PCR, the repertoire was profiled, and TCRdb retains in-frame clones only, with some absent. The top ten hold approximately 4% of the sample, which has 150,000 to 180,000 clones, roughly 80% seen once. Sequencing input: PBMCs. The receptors were sampled from a woman in her 40s in good health and CMV-seronegative.

This sequence joins TRBV10-3 and TRBJ2-7; no definite D call. This CDR3 spans 13 amino acids. V lost 7 bases to trimming and J lost 5 bases, with 15 bases between them. Germline V CDR1 and CDR2: ENHRY, SYGVKD. CDR3 sequence reads: CAITERSSNEQYF. The CDR3 DNA follows: TGTGCCATCACCGAGCGCAGTTCAAACGAGCAGTACTTC.

This sequence joins TRBV6-5 and TRBJ1-3; 8 positions match TRBD1. The CDR3 covers 15 residues. Trimming cost V 5 bases and J 3 bases; bases outside gene matches: 6. CDR1 and CDR2 (germline): MNHEY, SVGAGI. The CDR3 DNA follows: TGTGCCAGCAGTATCGGACAGGGCGGTGGAAACACCATATATTTT. It codes for CASSIGQGGGNTIYF.

J is TRBJ1-1 and V is TRBV6-6, with TRBD1 identical over 9 bases. V shed 5 bases and J 1 base; nucleotides not matched to a gene: 8. The CDR3 is 16 amino acids. The germline CDR1 and CDR2 sequences are MNHNY and SVGAGI (reference sequence). The CDR3: CASSRDREWENTEAFF. In DNA form, the CDR3 reads TGTGCCAGCAGTCGGGACAGGGAGTGGGAGAACACTGAAGCTTTCTTT.

Worth noting for this clone: This same CDR3 is encoded by further DNA sequences in the sample. The chain employs TRBV6-5 and TRBJ1-1; 8 nucleotides line up with TRBD1. V was clipped by 0 bases and J by 1 base; unmatched bases: 1. The germline CDR1 and CDR2 sequences are MNHEY and SVGAGI. The CDR3 covers 15 residues. The CDR3 bases are TGTGCCAGCAGTTACTCAGGACAGGGGAACACTGAAGCTTTCTTT. Amino acid sequence: CASSYSGQGNTEAFF.

The chain is built from TRBV15 and TRBJ2-7, with 9 bases identical to TRBD1. The V segment lost 1 base and the J segment 2 bases; nucleotides outside the gene matches: 6. The CDR3 consists of 16 residues. CDR1 and CDR2 (germline): LNHNV, YYDKDF (reference sequence). The CDR3 DNA reads as TGTGCCACCAGCAGAGGAGGCGGACAGGGGACCTACGAGCAGTACTTC. This translates into CATSRGGGQGTYEQYF.

This chain links TRBV28 with TRBJ1-1; 9 bases map to TRBD1. The CDR3 consists of 15 residues. V lost 4 bases to trimming and J lost 10 bases; unmatched junction nucleotides: 13. CDR1 is MDHEN and CDR2 is SYDVKM in the germline V gene. The CDR3 reads CASSSSPDRGLRAFF. DNA of the CDR3: TGTGCCAGCAGTTCATCCCCGGACAGGGGACTCAGAGCTTTCTTT.

The J gene is TRBJ2-1, the V gene TRBV7-9; the D is unclear. Trimming shortened V by 0 bases and J by 5 bases, and 8 bases separated the two germline ends. The V gene's germline CDR1 is SEHNR and CDR2 FQNEAQ (reference sequence). CDR3 length: 14 residues. This CDR3 is CASSLALGDNEQFF. The CDR3 DNA reads as TGTGCCAGCAGCTTAGCGCTAGGTGACAATGAGCAGTTCTTC.

The chain is built from TRBV6-5 and TRBJ1-3; 9 bases fit TRBD1. The CDR3 runs to 13 residues. V was pared by 8 bases and J by 2 bases, with 1 base of the junction left unmatched. Germline-derived CDR1 and CDR2 are MNHEY and SVGAGI. CDR3 in DNA: TGTGCCAGCGGGACAGGGACTGGAAACACCATATATTTT. It encodes CASGTGTGNTIYF.

This clone was observed once. This sequence joins TRBV6-6 and TRBJ2-5; no definite D call. The CDR3 runs 14 residues. The V end lost 4 bases, the J end lost 5 bases, and 14 bases lay between the germline ends. Germline V CDR1 and CDR2: MNHNY, SVGAGI (reference sequence). This chain's CDR3 is CASSSPRLAETQYF. CDR3 nucleotides: TGTGCCAGCAGTTCTCCCCGACTGGCGGAGACCCAGTACTTC.

The rearrangement uses TRBV7-9 and TRBJ2-1, with 11 bases lining up with TRBD2. There are 15 residues in the CDR3. Germline V lookup: CDR1 SEHNR, CDR2 FQNEAQ (reference sequence). Losses at the gene ends were 5 bases for V and 5 bases for J; bases not matched to a gene: 5. DNA for the CDR3: TGTGCCAGCAGCCCTCGGGGACTAGCGGACAATGAGCAGTTCTTC. It is translated as CASSPRGLADNEQFF.

Here the CDR3 DNA reads TGTGCCAGCTCACCTAACGCGGGGGCTAACGGCTACACCTTC. It specifies CASSPNAGANGYTF. The chain links TRBV18 to TRBJ1-2, with D possibly being TRBD1 (6 bases). V shed 3 bases and J shed 8 bases, with 16 bases lying between them. Germline CDR1 KGHSH, CDR2 LQKENI. The CDR3 has 14 residues.

V is TRBV28 and J is TRBJ2-7; 10 bases line up with TRBD1. Germline CDR1 is MDHEN and CDR2 is SYDVKM. CDR3 length: 16 amino acids. V trimming: 2 bases; J trimming: 2 bases; junction bases outside the gene matches: 6. The CDR3: CASSLNLGQGTYEQYF. The CDR3 DNA sequence: TGTGCCAGCAGTTTAAATCTGGGACAGGGGACCTACGAGCAGTACTTC.

A single count supports this clone. The chain uses TRBV12-2 and TRBJ2-2; the D call of TRBD2 is as the table states it, not checked on the DNA. TRBV12-2 is tagged as a pseudogene. This CDR3 is built from 16 residues. CDR3 bases: TGTGCAAGTCGCGCCCGAGGAGCGGGAGATACCGGGGAGCTGTTTTTT. Translating gives CASRARGAGDTGELFF.

This chain links TRBV19 with TRBJ2-7; TRBD2 is a possible D gene (6 bases). The germline V gene encodes CDR1 LNHDA and CDR2 SQIVND (reference sequence). There are 14 residues in the CDR3. V lost 2 bases to trimming and J lost 2 bases, with 10 bases between them. CDR3 amino acids: CASSISGRTYEQYF. DNA of the CDR3: TGTGCCAGTAGTATATCGGGGAGGACCTACGAGCAGTACTTC.

This chain links TRBV18 with TRBJ1-5; D is unclear. Germline V CDR1 and CDR2: KGHSH, LQKENI. Trimming shortened V by 0 bases and J by 5 bases, and 8 bases separated the two germline ends. The CDR3 has 14 residues. CDR3 region: CASSPPREDQPQHF. The CDR3 DNA reads TGTGCCAGCTCACCACCGCGGGAAGATCAGCCCCAGCATTTT.

The chain is built from TRBV11-1 and TRBJ1-5; possibly TRBD1 for D (5 bases). The CDR3 loop spans 18 amino acids. Trimming stripped 1 base from V and 0 bases from J, with 16 bases between. Germline V gives CDR1 SGHAT, CDR2 FQDESV (reference sequence). CDR3 protein: CASSLGDDRDCSNQPQHF. CDR3 bases: TGTGCCAGCAGCTTAGGAGACGATAGGGACTGTAGCAATCAGCCCCAGCATTTT. The full variable domain, completed using reference TRBV11-1 and TRBJ1-5, is EAEVAQSPRYKITEKSQAVAFWCDPISGHATLYWYRQILGQGPELLVQFQDESVVDDSQLPKDRFSAERLKGVDSTLKIQPAELGDSAMYLCASSLGDDRDCSNQPQHFGDGTRLSIL.

The rearrangement uses TRBV5-4 and TRBJ2-1; 8 bases line up with TRBD1. The V and J ends lost 4 bases and 0 bases, in that order; junction bases with no gene match: 3. The CDR3 sequence is 15 residues long. Germline-derived CDR1 and CDR2 are SGHNT and YYREEE (reference sequence). CDR3 sequence (DNA): TGTGCCAGCAGCCGGGACAGGAGCTCCTACAATGAGCAGTTCTTC. Translation: CASSRDRSSYNEQFF.

The genes are TRBV27 and TRBJ2-2; 10 bases are a match to TRBD2. Losses at the gene ends were 1 base for V and 7 bases for J; bases not matched to a gene: 6. The CDR3 is 16 residues long. CDR1 MNHEY and CDR2 SMNVEV come from the germline V gene (reference sequence). This CDR3 reads CASSLLPAGGIGELFF. The CDR3 DNA reads as TGTGCCAGCAGTTTATTGCCAGCGGGAGGGATCGGGGAGCTGTTTTTT.

The gene calls are TRBV7-2 and TRBJ2-3; TRBD2 matches 10 bases. V was pared by 1 base and J by 6 bases, with 7 bases of the junction left unmatched. CDR1 is SGHTA and CDR2 is FQGNSA in the germline V gene. The CDR3 sequence is 16 residues long. The CDR3 protein is CASSLVASGGFDTQYF. CDR3 coding DNA: TGTGCCAGCAGCTTAGTCGCTAGCGGGGGATTTGATACGCAGTATTTT. The full variable domain, its missing parts supplied by reference TRBV7-2 and TRBJ2-3, is GAGVSQSPSNKVTEKGKDVELRCDPISGHTALYWYRQSLGQGLEFLIYFQGNSAPDKSGLPSDRFSAERTGGSVSTLTIQRTQQEDSAVYLCASSLVASGGFDTQYFGPGTRLTVL.

V usage is TRBV19 and J usage is TRBJ2-2, with 8 bases aligning to TRBD1. The CDR3 length is 16 residues. Trimming took 4 bases from V and 4 from J; bases not matched to a gene: 8. Germline-derived CDR1 and CDR2 are LNHDA and SQIVND (reference sequence). The CDR3 loop is CASSNQGARGTGELFF. In DNA form, the CDR3 reads TGTGCCAGTAGTAATCAGGGGGCGCGGGGCACCGGGGAGCTGTTTTTT.

The J gene is TRBJ1-2, the V gene TRBV2, with D unresolved. The germline V gene encodes CDR1 SNHLY and CDR2 FYNNEI. This CDR3 is 16 amino acids long. The V and J ends lost 6 bases and 5 bases respectively, with 22 bases between them. The DNA of the CDR3 is TGTGCCAGCAGAGACCCCGGGGTTGCTCGCAAATATGGCTACACCTTC. This encodes CASRDPGVARKYGYTF.

The rearrangement uses TRBV28 and TRBJ2-7; 7 positions match TRBD1. This CDR3 region has 13 residues. Looked up from germline, CDR1 is MDHEN and CDR2 is SYDVKM. The V and J ends lost 5 bases and 4 bases, in that order; junction bases with no gene match: 5. The CDR3 DNA reads as TGTGCCAGCAGTCGCACAGGGGCGTACGAGCAGTACTTC. It encodes CASSRTGAYEQYF.